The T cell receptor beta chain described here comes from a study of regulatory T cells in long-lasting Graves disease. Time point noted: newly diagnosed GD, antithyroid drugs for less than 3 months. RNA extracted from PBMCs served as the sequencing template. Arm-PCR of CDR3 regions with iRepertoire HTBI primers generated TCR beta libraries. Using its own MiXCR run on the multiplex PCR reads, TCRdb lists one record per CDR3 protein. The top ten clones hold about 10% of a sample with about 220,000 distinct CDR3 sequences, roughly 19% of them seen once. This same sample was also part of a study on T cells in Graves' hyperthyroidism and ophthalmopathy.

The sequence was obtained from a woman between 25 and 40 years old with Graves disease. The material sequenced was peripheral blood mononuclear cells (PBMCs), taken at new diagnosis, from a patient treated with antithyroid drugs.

This CDR3 is CASSLDRVRTEAFF. CDR3 DNA sequence: TGTGCCAGCAGTTTGGACAGGGTACGGACTGAAGCTTTCTTT. V gene TRBV28 combines with J gene TRBJ1-1; 8 nucleotides align to TRBD1. The CDR3 has 14 residues. J was trimmed by 5 bases and V by 3 bases; bases with no gene match: 5. Germline-derived CDR1 and CDR2 are MDHEN and SYDVKM.